Listed below are T cell receptor beta chains from one sample, sequenced in a study of cytotoxic CD8 clonotypes in ibrutinib-treated CLL. Generated by immunoSEQ multiplex PCR, the TCRdb table keeps only in-frame clones and is missing some. The data contain about 12,000 clones, approximately 65% of them singletons. This specimen consisted of PBMCs, obtained before ibrutinib treatment. The source is a human donor with chronic lymphocytic leukemia. Each CDR3 is given with its conserved first and last residue. Fields, in order: D gene, J gene, V gene, CDR3 protein. D genes are given only for firm matches.

d_gene: -; j_gene: TRBJ1-3; v_gene: TRBV7-2; CDR3aa: CASSSPPNTIYF
d_gene: -; j_gene: TRBJ1-6; v_gene: TRBV5-4; CDR3aa: CASSLGRGNNSPLHF
d_gene: -; j_gene: TRBJ2-6; v_gene: TRBV6-6; CDR3aa: CASSSSGGANVLTF
d_gene: -; j_gene: TRBJ2-1; v_gene: TRBV28; CDR3aa: CASTSGGAEQFF
d_gene: TRBD1; j_gene: TRBJ2-5; v_gene: TRBV27; CDR3aa: CASSGQGQETQYF
d_gene: TRBD2; j_gene: TRBJ2-5; v_gene: TRBV4-1; CDR3aa: CASSPTGLAQETQYF
d_gene: -; j_gene: TRBJ1-2; v_gene: TRBV5-6; CDR3aa: CASSSGGIGGYGYTF
d_gene: -; j_gene: TRBJ1-5; v_gene: TRBV19; CDR3aa: CASSPSLSNQPQHF
d_gene: -; j_gene: TRBJ1-4; v_gene: TRBV6-6; CDR3aa: CATQTGRLGEKLFF
d_gene: TRBD2; j_gene: TRBJ2-1; v_gene: TRBV6-5; CDR3aa: CASSYSRGGYNEQFF
d_gene: TRBD1; j_gene: TRBJ1-1; v_gene: TRBV5-1; CDR3aa: CASSLGTGGAVTEAFF
d_gene: -; j_gene: TRBJ1-1; v_gene: TRBV29-1; CDR3aa: CSVERWQMNTEAFF
d_gene: -; j_gene: TRBJ1-1; v_gene: TRBV5-1; CDR3aa: CASSLQGGTEAFF
d_gene: -; j_gene: TRBJ2-5; v_gene: TRBV5-1; CDR3aa: CASSPGNQRTETQYF
d_gene: -; j_gene: TRBJ1-2; v_gene: TRBV5-6; CDR3aa: CASSSFTGFTNYGYTF
d_gene: -; j_gene: TRBJ1-3; v_gene: TRBV5-1; CDR3aa: CASSLRDYSGNTIYF
d_gene: -; j_gene: TRBJ2-3; v_gene: TRBV21-1; CDR3aa: CASSRDLATVMQDTQYF
d_gene: -; j_gene: TRBJ2-3; v_gene: TRBV5-1; CDR3aa: CASSFREGQPDTQYF
d_gene: -; j_gene: TRBJ1-1; v_gene: TRBV19; CDR3aa: CASSVGGNTEAFF
d_gene: TRBD1; j_gene: TRBJ1-2; v_gene: TRBV7-2; CDR3aa: CASSLGTADGYTF
d_gene: -; j_gene: TRBJ1-2; v_gene: TRBV28; CDR3aa: CASIYSRTLLYGYTF
d_gene: -; j_gene: TRBJ2-5; v_gene: TRBV5-1; CDR3aa: CASSLQGTQETQYF
d_gene: -; j_gene: TRBJ2-7; v_gene: TRBV7-3; CDR3aa: CASSLFSAAPYEQYF
d_gene: -; j_gene: TRBJ2-1; v_gene: TRBV5-1; CDR3aa: CASSPPLGNEQFF
d_gene: TRBD1; j_gene: TRBJ1-2; v_gene: TRBV7-3; CDR3aa: CASSLRGTGGDGYTF
d_gene: TRBD1; j_gene: TRBJ1-4; v_gene: TRBV7-2; CDR3aa: CASSLSGQRGEKLFF
d_gene: -; j_gene: TRBJ2-3; v_gene: TRBV28; CDR3aa: CASSSAFGRLGHTDTQYF
d_gene: -; j_gene: TRBJ2-3; v_gene: TRBV2; CDR3aa: CASSDGGALTDTQYF